The T cell receptor (beta chain) described here comes from a study of cytomegalovirus exposure and HLA in healthy donors. Use of 60 Vbeta and 13 Jbeta primers characterized the PCR. Assay used: immunoSEQ multiplex PCR; TCRdb lists only in-frame clones, some missing. The table has about 140,000 clones, about 61% seen once. The germline CDR1 and CDR2 sequences are SGDLS and YYNGEE. CDR3 length equals 19 residues. V was trimmed by 0 bases and J by 0 bases, leaving 19 bases between them. As concerns this clone: Its antigen is not identified.

Study-wide findings and caveats: The study designated 150 or so TCR beta chains cytomegalovirus-associated.

The receptor comes from a male donor in good health and CMV-seronegative. The sample comprised PBMCs. This chain connects TRBV9 to TRBJ1-5, with a tentative D call TRBD1 (6 bases). The CDR3 reads CASSVGAGATTISNQPQHF. The CDR3, as DNA: TGTGCCAGCAGCGTAGGGGCGGGGGCCACGACTATTAGCAATCAGCCCCAGCATTTT.